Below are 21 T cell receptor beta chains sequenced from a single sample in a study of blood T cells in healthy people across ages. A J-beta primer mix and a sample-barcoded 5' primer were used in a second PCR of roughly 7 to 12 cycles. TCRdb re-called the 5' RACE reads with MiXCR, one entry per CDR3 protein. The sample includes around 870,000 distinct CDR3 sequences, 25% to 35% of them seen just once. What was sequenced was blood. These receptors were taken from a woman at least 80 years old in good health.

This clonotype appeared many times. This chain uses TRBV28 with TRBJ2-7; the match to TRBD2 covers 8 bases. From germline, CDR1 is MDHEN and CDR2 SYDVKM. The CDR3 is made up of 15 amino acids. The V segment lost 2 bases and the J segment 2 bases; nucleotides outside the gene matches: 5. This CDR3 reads CASSLTSGGPYEQYF. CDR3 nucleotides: TGTGCCAGCAGTTTAACCAGCGGGGGCCCCTACGAGCAGTACTTC. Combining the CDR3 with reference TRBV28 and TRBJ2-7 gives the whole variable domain DVKVTQSSRYLVKRTGEKVFLECVQDMDHENMFWYRQDPGLGLRLIYFSYDVKMKEKGDIPEGYSVSREKKERFSLILESASTNQTSMYLCASSLTSGGPYEQYFGPGTRLTVT.

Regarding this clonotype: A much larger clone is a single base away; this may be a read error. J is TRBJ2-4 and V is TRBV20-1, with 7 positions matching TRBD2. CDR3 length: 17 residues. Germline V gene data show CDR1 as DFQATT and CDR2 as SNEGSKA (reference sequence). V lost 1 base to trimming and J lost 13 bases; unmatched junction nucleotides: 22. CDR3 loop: CSARAIGGGSSYNEQYF. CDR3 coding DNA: TGCAGTGCTAGAGCGATAGGCGGGGGTAGCTCCTACAATGAGCAGTACTTC.

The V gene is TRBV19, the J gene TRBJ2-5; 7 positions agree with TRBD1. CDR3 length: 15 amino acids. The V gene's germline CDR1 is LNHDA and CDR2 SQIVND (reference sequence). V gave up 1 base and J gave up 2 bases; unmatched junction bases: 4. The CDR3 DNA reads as TGTGCCAGTAGTATAGGAAGGGACAGACAAGAGACCCAGTACTTC. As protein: CASSIGRDRQETQYF.

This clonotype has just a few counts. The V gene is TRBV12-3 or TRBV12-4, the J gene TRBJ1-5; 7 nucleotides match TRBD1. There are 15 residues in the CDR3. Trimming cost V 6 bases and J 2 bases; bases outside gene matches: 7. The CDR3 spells CASSRTGNGNQPQHF. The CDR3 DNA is TGTGCCAGCAGCCGGACAGGCAATGGCAATCAGCCCCAGCATTTT.

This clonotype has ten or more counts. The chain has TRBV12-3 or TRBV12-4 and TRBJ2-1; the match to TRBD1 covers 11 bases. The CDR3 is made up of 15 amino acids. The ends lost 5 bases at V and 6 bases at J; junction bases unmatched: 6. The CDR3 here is CASSIPGTGGNEQFF. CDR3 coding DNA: TGTGCCAGCAGTATACCCGGGACAGGGGGCAATGAGCAGTTCTTC.

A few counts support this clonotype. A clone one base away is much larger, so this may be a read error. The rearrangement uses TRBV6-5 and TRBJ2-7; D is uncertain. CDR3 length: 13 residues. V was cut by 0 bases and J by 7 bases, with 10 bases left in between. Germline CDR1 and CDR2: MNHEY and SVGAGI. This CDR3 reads CASSYSPLYEQYF. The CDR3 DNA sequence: TGTGCCAGCAGTTACTCTCCTTTGTATGAGCAGTACTTC.

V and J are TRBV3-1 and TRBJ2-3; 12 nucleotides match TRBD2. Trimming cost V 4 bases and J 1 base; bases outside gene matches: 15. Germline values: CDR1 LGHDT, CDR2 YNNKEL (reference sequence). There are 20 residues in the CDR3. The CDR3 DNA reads TGTGCCAGCAGCCCAATAACCGGGACTAGCGGGTTAGGTCGCACAGATACGCAGTATTTT. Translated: CASSPITGTSGLGRTDTQYF.

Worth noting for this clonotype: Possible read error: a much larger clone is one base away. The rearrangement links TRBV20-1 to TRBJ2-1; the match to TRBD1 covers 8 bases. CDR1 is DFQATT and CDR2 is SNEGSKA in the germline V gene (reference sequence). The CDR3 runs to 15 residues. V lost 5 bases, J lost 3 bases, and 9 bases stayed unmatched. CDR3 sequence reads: CSAGGLQGVYNEQFF. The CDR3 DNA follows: TGCAGTGCTGGAGGCCTACAGGGGGTCTACAATGAGCAGTTCTTC.

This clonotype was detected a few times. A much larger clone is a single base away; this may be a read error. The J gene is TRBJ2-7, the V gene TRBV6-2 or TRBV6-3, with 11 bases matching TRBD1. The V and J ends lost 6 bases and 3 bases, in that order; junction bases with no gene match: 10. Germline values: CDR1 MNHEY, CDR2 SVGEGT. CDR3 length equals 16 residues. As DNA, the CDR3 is TGTGCCAGCAGGCGACCCGGGACAGGGGGATGCTACGAGCAGTACTTC. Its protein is CASRRPGTGGCYEQYF.

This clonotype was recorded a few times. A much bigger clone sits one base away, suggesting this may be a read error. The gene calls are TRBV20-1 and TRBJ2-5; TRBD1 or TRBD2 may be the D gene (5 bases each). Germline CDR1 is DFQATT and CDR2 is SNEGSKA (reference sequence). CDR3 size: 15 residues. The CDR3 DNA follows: TGCAGTGCTAGAGACGAGCAGGGAAGGGGAGAGGCCCAGTACTTC. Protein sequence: CSARDEQGRGEAQYF.

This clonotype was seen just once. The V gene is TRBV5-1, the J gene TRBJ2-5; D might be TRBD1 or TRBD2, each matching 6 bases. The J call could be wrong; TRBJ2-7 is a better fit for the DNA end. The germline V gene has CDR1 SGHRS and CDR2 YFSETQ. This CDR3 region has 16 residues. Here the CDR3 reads CASSPGGGHKDYEQYF. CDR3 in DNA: TGCGCCAGCAGCCCTGGAGGGGGACACAAAGACTACGAGCAGTACTTC.

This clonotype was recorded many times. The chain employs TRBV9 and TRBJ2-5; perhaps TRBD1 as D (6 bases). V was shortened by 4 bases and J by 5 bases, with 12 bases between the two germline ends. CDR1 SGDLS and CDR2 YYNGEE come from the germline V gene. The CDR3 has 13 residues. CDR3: CASSRTVSETQYF. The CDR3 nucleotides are TGTGCCAGCAGCAGGACAGTCTCTGAGACCCAGTACTTC.

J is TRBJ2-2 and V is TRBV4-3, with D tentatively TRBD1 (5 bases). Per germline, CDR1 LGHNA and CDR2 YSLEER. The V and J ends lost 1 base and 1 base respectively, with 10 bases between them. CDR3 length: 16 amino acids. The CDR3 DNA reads TGCGCCAGCAGCCAAGTAGGGGCGGAGAACACCGGGGAGCTGTTTTTT. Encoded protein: CASSQVGAENTGELFF.

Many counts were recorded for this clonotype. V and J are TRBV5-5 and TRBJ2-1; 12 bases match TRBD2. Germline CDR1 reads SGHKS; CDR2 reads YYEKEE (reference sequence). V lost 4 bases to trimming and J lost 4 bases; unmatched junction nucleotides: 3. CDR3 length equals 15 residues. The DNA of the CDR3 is TGTGCCAGCAGCACTAGCGGGGGGCAGTACAATGAGCAGTTCTTC. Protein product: CASSTSGGQYNEQFF.

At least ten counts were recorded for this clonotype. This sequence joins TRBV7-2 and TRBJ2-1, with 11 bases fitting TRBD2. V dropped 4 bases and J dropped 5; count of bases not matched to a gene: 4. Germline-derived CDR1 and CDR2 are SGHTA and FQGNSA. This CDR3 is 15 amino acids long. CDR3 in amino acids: CASSSTSGVNNEQFF. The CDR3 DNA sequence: TGTGCCAGCAGCTCGACTAGCGGGGTTAACAATGAGCAGTTCTTC.

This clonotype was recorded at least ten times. CDR3 sequence (DNA): TGTGCCAGCAGTTACGAGGGGGCCCTTGGGTATGGCTACACCTTC. Its translation is CASSYEGALGYGYTF. The chain carries TRBV6-5 and TRBJ1-2, with 7 positions matching TRBD1. Germline V gene sequence: CDR1 MNHEY, CDR2 SVGAGI. V shed 2 bases, J shed 5 bases, and the junction held 8 bases outside the gene matches. The CDR3 has 15 residues.

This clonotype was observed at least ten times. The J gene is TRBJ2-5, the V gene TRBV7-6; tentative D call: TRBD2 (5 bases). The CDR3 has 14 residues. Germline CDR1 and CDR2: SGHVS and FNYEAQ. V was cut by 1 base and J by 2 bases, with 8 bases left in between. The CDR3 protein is CASSLGWEQETQYF. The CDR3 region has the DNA TGTGCCAGCAGCTTAGGATGGGAGCAAGAGACCCAGTACTTC. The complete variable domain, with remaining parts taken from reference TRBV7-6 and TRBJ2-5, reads GAGVSQSPRYKVTKRGQDVALRCDPISGHVSLYWYRQALGQGPEFLTYFNYEAQQDKSGLPNDRFSAERPEGSISTLTIQRTEQRDSAMYRCASSLGWEQETQYFGPGTRLLVL.

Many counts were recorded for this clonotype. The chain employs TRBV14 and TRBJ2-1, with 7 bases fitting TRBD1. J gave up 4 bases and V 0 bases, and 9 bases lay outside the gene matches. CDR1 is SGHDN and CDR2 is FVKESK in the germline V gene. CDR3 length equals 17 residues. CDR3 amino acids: CASSQDWGQLSYNEQFF. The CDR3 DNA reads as TGTGCCAGCAGCCAAGATTGGGGACAGCTTTCGTACAATGAGCAGTTCTTC.

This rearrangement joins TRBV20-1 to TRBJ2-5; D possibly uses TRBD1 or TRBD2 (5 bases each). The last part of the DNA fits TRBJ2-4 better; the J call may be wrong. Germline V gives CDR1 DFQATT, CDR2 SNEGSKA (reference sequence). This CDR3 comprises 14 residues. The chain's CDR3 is CSARGDGTKNIQYF. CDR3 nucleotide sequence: TGCAGTGCTAGAGGGGACGGAACCAAAAACATTCAGTACTTC.

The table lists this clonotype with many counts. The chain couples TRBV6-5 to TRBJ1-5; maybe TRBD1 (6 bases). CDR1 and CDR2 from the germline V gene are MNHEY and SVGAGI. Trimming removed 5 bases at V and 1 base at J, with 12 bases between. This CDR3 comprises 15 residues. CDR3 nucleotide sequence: TGTGCCAGCAGTGCACAGGGATTGAGCAATCAGCCCCAGCATTTT. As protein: CASSAQGLSNQPQHF.

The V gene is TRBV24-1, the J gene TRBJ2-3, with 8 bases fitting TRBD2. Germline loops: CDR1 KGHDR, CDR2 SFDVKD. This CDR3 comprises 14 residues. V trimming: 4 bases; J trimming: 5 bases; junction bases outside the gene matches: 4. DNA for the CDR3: TGTGCCACCAGTGAAGCGGGAGAGATAGATACGCAGTATTTT. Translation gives CATSEAGEIDTQYF.